The TCR beta chain described here comes from a study of blood T cell repertoires in COVID-19. Study in general: T cells, B-cell-depleted T cells, or PBMCs supplied cDNA or gDNA.

Per the original methods: Amplification of reference gene primers provided the estimated nucleated cell counts. Sequencing was performed with immunoSEQ multiplex PCR; in TCRdb, only in-frame clones are kept and a portion is missing. The V and J calls and clone size were taken over from that table, and D and trimming were inferred from the DNA. The sample contains approximately 390,000 clones, about 86% of which appear only once. Ages ranged from about 18 to 89 years, with residence in about 23 US areas. Participant reports of clinical history set cohort assignment. The CDR3 covers 15 residues. V was pared by 5 bases and J by 0 bases, with 6 bases of the junction left unmatched. CDR1 SGHTA and CDR2 FQGNSA come from the germline V gene.

This receptor was taken from a woman in her 50s who had recovered from COVID-19. This chain links TRBV7-2 with TRBJ1-2; TRBD1 aligns across 7 bases. Sequenced: PBMCs or T cells enriched from blood (not recorded which). CDR3 amino acids: CASSPRQGSNYGYTF. The DNA of the CDR3 is TGTGCCAGCAGCCCCCGACAGGGCTCTAACTATGGCTACACCTTC.